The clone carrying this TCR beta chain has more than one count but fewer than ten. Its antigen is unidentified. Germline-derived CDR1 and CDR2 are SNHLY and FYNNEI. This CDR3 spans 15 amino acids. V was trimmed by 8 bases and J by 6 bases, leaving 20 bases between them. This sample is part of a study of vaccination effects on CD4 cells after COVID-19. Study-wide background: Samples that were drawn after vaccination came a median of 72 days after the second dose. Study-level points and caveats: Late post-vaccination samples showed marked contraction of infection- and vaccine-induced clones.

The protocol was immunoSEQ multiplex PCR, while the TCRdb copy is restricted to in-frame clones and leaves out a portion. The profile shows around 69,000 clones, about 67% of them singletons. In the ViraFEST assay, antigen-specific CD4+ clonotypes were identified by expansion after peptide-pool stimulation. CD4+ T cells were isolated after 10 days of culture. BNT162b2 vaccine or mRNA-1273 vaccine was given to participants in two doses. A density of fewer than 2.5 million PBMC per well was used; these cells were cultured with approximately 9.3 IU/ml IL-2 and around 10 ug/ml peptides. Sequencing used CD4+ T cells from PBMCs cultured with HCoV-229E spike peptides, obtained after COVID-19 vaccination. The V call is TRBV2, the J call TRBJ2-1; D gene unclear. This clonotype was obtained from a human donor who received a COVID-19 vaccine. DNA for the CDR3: TGTGCCAGCGGAAGACTTAGTTCTGTGGGCAATGAGCAGTTCTTC. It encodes CASGRLSSVGNEQFF.